Shown below are 26 T cell receptor beta chains from a single sample sequenced in a study of Graves' ophthalmopathy and Graves' hyperthyroidism. TCR beta CDR3 amplification used RNA transcripts. First-round RT-PCR relied on HTBI primers, and a second-round multiplex PCR came next. TCRdb re-called the multiplex PCR reads with MiXCR, one entry per CDR3 protein. Among 450,000 or so distinct CDR3 sequences listed, approximately 15% were seen once. The source material was blood. The receptors originated from a woman aged 25 to 45 with Graves' ophthalmopathy.

At least ten counts were recorded for this clonotype. V gene TRBV13 combines with J gene TRBJ1-3; D unclear. V shed 5 bases and J shed 0 bases, with 17 bases lying between them. This CDR3 contains 17 residues. Germline V gene data show CDR1 as PRHDT and CDR2 as FYEKMQ (reference sequence). Here the CDR3 DNA reads TGTGCCAGCAGCCCCCCCCGCCAGGCGCCCTCTGGAAACACCATATATTTT. Its translation is CASSPPRQAPSGNTIYF.

The sample holds many counts of this clonotype. A read error may account for a junction end that differs from germline. The chain recombines TRBV7-2 with TRBJ1-2; D possibly corresponds to TRBD1 (5 bases). Germline CDR1 and CDR2: SGHTA and FQGNSA. This CDR3 has 15 residues. In nucleotides, the CDR3 is TGTGCCAACAGCCCAGGGACTAATCCTTTCTATGGCTACACCTTC. This encodes CANSPGTNPFYGYTF.

This clonotype came up many times. The chain combines TRBV25-1 with TRBJ1-6; perhaps TRBD1 as D (5 bases). Germline V lookup: CDR1 MGHDK, CDR2 SYGVNS. The V end lost 4 bases, the J end lost 7 bases, and 14 bases lay between the germline ends. CDR3 length equals 15 residues. The CDR3 reads CASSVPDGTNSPLHF. As DNA, the CDR3 is TGTGCCAGCAGTGTTCCGGACGGGACGAATTCACCCCTCCACTTT.

The chain combines TRBV6-1 with TRBJ1-2; a weak D match, TRBD1 (5 bases). The germline V gene has CDR1 MNHNS and CDR2 SASEGT. CDR3 length equals 12 residues. Trimming cost V 11 bases and J 8 bases, with 18 bases left between them. DNA for the CDR3: TGTGCCGGCTCAACCGGGACCCCAGGCTACACCTTC. This translates into CAGSTGTPGYTF.

This sequence joins TRBV6-2 or TRBV6-3 and TRBJ2-7; the match to TRBD1 covers 10 bases. Germline V gives CDR1 MNHEY, CDR2 SVGEGT. V lost 6 bases and J lost 3; bases outside the gene matches: 8. The CDR3 has 15 amino acids. The CDR3 sequence is CASRTGTGEIYEQYF. For the CDR3, the DNA is TGTGCCAGCAGGACCGGGACAGGGGAGATCTACGAGCAGTACTTC.

The chain joins TRBV5-1 to TRBJ1-1; the D is unclear. CDR3 length equals 14 residues. V gave up 1 base and J gave up 3 bases, with 10 bases separating them. Germline assignment: CDR1 SGHRS and CDR2 YFSETQ. The DNA for the CDR3 is TGCGCCAGCAGCTTGAGTCCCTGGGACACTGAAGCTTTCTTT. The encoded protein is CASSLSPWDTEAFF. Supplemented by reference TRBV5-1 and TRBJ1-1, the full variable domain reads KAGVTQTPRYLIKTRGQQVTLSCSPISGHRSVSWYQQTPGQGLQFLFEYFSETQRNKGNFPGRFSGRQFSNSRSEMNVSTLELGDSALYLCASSLSPWDTEAFFGQGTRLTVV.

The J gene is TRBJ2-5, the V gene TRBV27; D gene unclear. V lost 0 bases and J 9 bases, leaving 11 bases between the germline ends. Germline loops: CDR1 MNHEY, CDR2 SMNVEV (reference sequence). This CDR3 contains 13 residues. The CDR3 is CASSLSPFTAQYF. DNA of the CDR3: TGTGCCAGCAGTTTATCCCCCTTCACGGCCCAGTACTTC.

This clonotype has a count of ten or more. The chain combines TRBV28 with TRBJ2-3, with a tentative D call TRBD2 (6 bases). The CDR3 is made up of 14 amino acids. Germline CDR1 is MDHEN and CDR2 is SYDVKM. The ends were cut back, 7 bases at V and 4 bases at J, with 15 bases in the middle. The CDR3 here is CASNLGGAADTQYF. The CDR3 nucleotides are TGTGCCAGCAACCTAGGAGGGGCGGCAGATACGCAGTATTTT.

This clonotype was observed many times. The V gene is TRBV30, the J gene TRBJ1-2; D gene ambiguous. Trimming took off 2 bases at V and 6 bases at J, with 13 bases between the two ends. Germline V CDR1 and CDR2: GTSNPN, SVGIG (reference sequence). The CDR3 extends over 13 amino acids. The CDR3 here is CAWSRRQWDGYTF. CDR3 in DNA: TGTGCCTGGAGTCGGCGACAATGGGATGGCTACACCTTC. The whole variable domain, filled in from reference TRBV30 and TRBJ1-2, reads SQTIHQWPATLVQPVGSPLSLECTVEGTSNPNLYWYRQAAGRGLQLLFYSVGIGQISSEVPQNLSASRPQDRQFILSSKKLLLSDSGFYLCAWSRRQWDGYTFGSGTRLTVV.

The chain links TRBV11-2 to TRBJ2-2; D gene uncertain. V lost 7 bases and J lost 1, with 19 bases in between. The CDR3 consists of 17 residues. Germline CDR1 SGHAT, CDR2 FQNNGV. The CDR3 loop is CASMRFWGAENTGELFF. The CDR3 bases are TGTGCCAGCATGCGATTCTGGGGTGCGGAGAACACCGGGGAGCTGTTTTTT.

This clonotype was recorded many times. J is TRBJ1-1 and V is TRBV5-1, with D perhaps matching TRBD1 (6 bases). Trimming took off 0 bases at V and 0 bases at J, with 12 bases between the two ends. This CDR3 has 16 residues. Germline V gives CDR1 SGHRS, CDR2 YFSETQ. The CDR3 region has the DNA TGCGCCAGCAGCTTGGACTGGGCAGGGGTGAACACTGAAGCTTTCTTT. This codes for CASSLDWAGVNTEAFF.

Many counts were recorded for this clonotype. The chain is built from TRBV24-1 and TRBJ2-7; 9 bases match TRBD1. Trimming removed 4 bases from V and 3 bases from J; junction bases left unmatched: 3. Germline V gene data show CDR1 as KGHDR and CDR2 as SFDVKD. The CDR3 has 14 amino acids. The CDR3 region has the DNA TGTGCCACCAGTGACCCGGGACAGGGCTACGAGCAGTACTTC. Translating gives CATSDPGQGYEQYF.

Ten or more counts support this clonotype. This chain uses TRBV11-2 with TRBJ2-6; 9 positions match TRBD1. V shed 2 bases, J shed 0 bases, and the junction held 5 bases outside the gene matches. CDR3 length equals 18 residues. Germline V gene sequence: CDR1 SGHAT, CDR2 FQNNGV. Written as DNA, the CDR3 is TGTGCCAGCAGCTTATCCTGGACAGGGGCCTCTGGGGCCAACGTCCTGACTTTC. This encodes CASSLSWTGASGANVLTF.

This clonotype was detected a few times. This chain links TRBV28 with TRBJ2-7; D might be TRBD2 (5 bases). The germline V and J ends were trimmed by 1 base and 6 bases, with 16 bases remaining between them. The length of the CDR3 is 15 residues. CDR1 and CDR2 (germline): MDHEN, SYDVKM. Written as DNA, the CDR3 is TGTGCCAGCAGTTTATCTGCGGGTGCGTATTCCGAGCAGTACTTC. The encoded protein is CASSLSAGAYSEQYF.

This clonotype has at least ten counts. This chain uses TRBV12-3 or TRBV12-4 with TRBJ1-1; D perhaps matches TRBD1 (5 bases). The CDR3 length is 12 residues. Trimming removed 3 bases at V and 6 bases at J, with 8 bases between. The CDR3 is CASSFLGAEAFF. CDR3 in DNA: TGTGCCAGCAGTTTTCTAGGGGCTGAAGCTTTCTTT.

The chain couples TRBV5-1 to TRBJ2-7, with TRBD2 identical over 14 bases. Per the germline V gene, CDR1 is SGHRS and CDR2 is YFSETQ. V shed 4 bases and J 5 bases; nucleotides not matched to a gene: 5. The length of the CDR3 is 15 residues. CDR3 coding DNA: TGCGCCAGCAGCCCCGGGACTAGCGGGGGTAACGAGCAGTACTTC. As protein: CASSPGTSGGNEQYF. The variable domain in full, completed from reference TRBV5-1 and TRBJ2-7, reads KAGVTQTPRYLIKTRGQQVTLSCSPISGHRSVSWYQQTPGQGLQFLFEYFSETQRNKGNFPGRFSGRQFSNSRSEMNVSTLELGDSALYLCASSPGTSGGNEQYFGPGTRLTVT.

This clonotype was seen many times. This chain joins TRBV20-1 and TRBJ1-3, with a weak D call TRBD1 (5 bases). Trimming shortened V by 7 bases and J by 8 bases, and 15 bases separated the two germline ends. This CDR3 is built from 12 residues. Germline CDR1 DFQATT, CDR2 SNEGSKA (reference sequence). The CDR3 nucleotides read TGCAGTGGGGTCGGGGGGTCGTACACCATATATTTT. This codes for CSGVGGSYTIYF.

This clonotype occurred many times. V gene TRBV6-1 combines with J gene TRBJ2-7; possible D gene TRBD1, 6 bases. V lost 7 bases and J 1 base, leaving 20 bases between the germline ends. The CDR3 runs to 16 residues. CDR1 and CDR2 from the germline V gene are MNHNS and SASEGT. For the CDR3, the DNA is TGTGCCAGCACGAACTTGGACAGTATCGGATCCTACGAGCAGTACTTC. It encodes CASTNLDSIGSYEQYF.

Points on this clonotype: An end of the junction does not agree with germline; a read error may underlie this. The J gene is TRBJ2-7, the V gene TRBV15, with D unclear. Germline CDR1 reads LNHNV; CDR2 reads YYDKDF (reference sequence). This CDR3 has 13 residues. As DNA, the CDR3 is TGTGCCACCAGCGAGATGGACCACTACGATCAGTACTTC. Translated: CATSEMDHYDQYF.

Many counts were recorded for this clonotype. The chain carries TRBV9 and TRBJ2-2; D possibly corresponds to TRBD1 (5 bases). CDR1 and CDR2 (germline): SGDLS, YYNGEE. This CDR3 comprises 15 residues. V was trimmed by 4 bases and J by 5 bases, leaving 15 bases between them. CDR3 nucleotides: TGTGCCAGCAGCCCCCCCAAGGGGATGACCGGGGAGCTGTTTTTT. This codes for CASSPPKGMTGELFF. Supplemented by reference TRBV9 and TRBJ2-2, the full variable domain reads DSGVTQTPKHLITATGQRVTLRCSPRSGDLSVYWYQQSLDQGLQFLIQYYNGEERAKGNILERFSAQQFPDLHSELNLSSLELGDSALYFCASSPPKGMTGELFFGEGSRLTVL.

In this sample, this clonotype turned up many times. The chain carries TRBV20-1 and TRBJ1-1; TRBD1 is a possible D gene (6 bases). This CDR3 is 12 amino acids long. Trimming took off 6 bases at V and 7 bases at J, with 15 bases between the two ends. Germline lookup yields CDR1 DFQATT and CDR2 SNEGSKA (reference sequence). The CDR3, as DNA: TGCAGTGCGAGAAGGACAGAAAATGAAGCTTTCTTT. This encodes CSARRTENEAFF.

This clonotype was detected many times. The chain links TRBV20-1 to TRBJ2-7, with D possibly matching TRBD1 (6 bases). Trimming cost V 4 bases and J 2 bases, with 12 bases left between them. Germline V gene data show CDR1 as DFQATT and CDR2 as SNEGSKA (reference sequence). The CDR3 runs to 13 residues. For the CDR3, the DNA is TGCAGTGCTATGGACAGAGAACCCTACGAGCAGTACTTC. Protein: CSAMDREPYEQYF.

This clonotype was found many times. This rearrangement joins TRBV7-9 to TRBJ2-2, with D perhaps given as TRBD1 or TRBD2 (5 bases each). This CDR3 spans 15 amino acids. Looked up from germline, CDR1 is SEHNR and CDR2 is FQNEAQ (reference sequence). V lost 2 bases, J lost 3 bases, and 10 bases lay in between. The DNA of the CDR3 is TGTGCCAGCAGCTTATACGTGGGACACACCGGGGAGCTGTTTTTT. Encoded protein: CASSLYVGHTGELFF.

This clonotype appeared many times. The genes are TRBV11-1 and TRBJ2-4, with TRBD1 as a possible D gene (5 bases). The CDR3 totals 18 residues. Germline V CDR1 and CDR2: SGHAT, FQDESV (reference sequence). The V and J ends lost 1 base and 0 bases respectively, with 16 bases between them. The CDR3 nucleotides are TGTGCCAGCAGCTTAGGACAGTTCGACGCGCTAGCCAAAAACATTCAGTACTTC. This encodes CASSLGQFDALAKNIQYF.

This clonotype has a count of ten or more. This chain joins TRBV24-1 and TRBJ2-5, with D possibly matching TRBD1 (6 bases). The germline CDR1 and CDR2 sequences are KGHDR and SFDVKD. The ends were cut back, 7 bases at V and 2 bases at J, with 13 bases in the middle. The CDR3 extends over 14 amino acids. The CDR3 here is CATRQLTGQETQYF. In DNA form, the CDR3 reads TGTGCCACCAGGCAACTGACAGGTCAAGAGACCCAGTACTTC.

The CDR3 sequence: CASSHTRTSAETQYF. CDR3 nucleotide sequence: TGTGCCAGCAGCCATACACGGACTAGCGCGGAGACCCAGTACTTC. V and J are TRBV7-9 and TRBJ2-5; 9 positions agree with TRBD2. This CDR3 has 15 amino acids. J gave up 5 bases and V 5 bases, and 9 bases lay outside the gene matches. Germline assignment: CDR1 SEHNR and CDR2 FQNEAQ (reference sequence). Based on the CDR3 plus reference TRBV7-9 and TRBJ2-5, the full variable domain is DTGVSQNPRHKITKRGQNVTFRCDPISEHNRLYWYRQTLGQGPEFLTYFQNEAQLEKSRLLSDRFSAERPKGSFSTLEIQRTEQGDSAMYLCASSHTRTSAETQYFGPGTRLLVL.